Listed below are T cell receptor beta chains from one sample, sequenced in a study of CXCR3-negative and CXCR3-positive naive CD8 T cells. Following a re-call of the 5' RACE reads, TCRdb has one entry per CDR3 protein and lacks DNA. The sample table sets out some 150,000 distinct CDR3 sequences. Sample: naive CXCR3+ CD8+ T cells from blood. These receptors were taken from a human donor in good health. Some clones in this sample may be carry-over from other donors' samples. The CDR3 runs from the conserved cysteine through the conserved F or W.

CDR3aa: CSVEVPRDRGTYEQYF
j_gene: TRBJ2-7
v_gene: TRBV29-1

CDR3aa: CASSQPCLRLSTYEQYF
j_gene: TRBJ2-7
v_gene: TRBV23-1

CDR3aa: CASSTHRTSGGYNEQFF
j_gene: TRBJ2-1
v_gene: TRBV21-1

CDR3aa: CASSVPGGLNEKLFF
j_gene: TRBJ1-4
v_gene: TRBV25-1

CDR3aa: CSGGTYAGELFF
j_gene: TRBJ2-2
v_gene: TRBV29-1

CDR3aa: CASSSNRLAGGLDEQFF
j_gene: TRBJ2-1
v_gene: TRBV5-6

CDR3aa: CASIGSVRVNEQFF
j_gene: TRBJ2-1
v_gene: TRBV12-3/TRBV12-4

CDR3aa: CATRQDYEQYF
j_gene: TRBJ2-7
v_gene: TRBV15

CDR3aa: CSVEDPSTSYEQYF
j_gene: TRBJ2-7
v_gene: TRBV29-1

CDR3aa: CASSFKEKLFF
j_gene: TRBJ1-4
v_gene: TRBV28

CDR3aa: CSARDRFMGTRTSDTQYF
j_gene: TRBJ2-3
v_gene: TRBV20-1

CDR3aa: CASSPPGRWDEQYF
j_gene: TRBJ2-7
v_gene: TRBV11-1

CDR3aa: CASSLRGIDEQYF
j_gene: TRBJ2-7
v_gene: TRBV7-9

CDR3aa: CASRPTSGNYNEQFF
j_gene: TRBJ2-1
v_gene: TRBV28

CDR3aa: CASSFGAGVAGELFF
j_gene: TRBJ2-2
v_gene: TRBV6-6

CDR3aa: CASSPPSNYGYTF
j_gene: TRBJ1-2
v_gene: TRBV12-3/TRBV12-4

CDR3aa: CASSLASSNIQYF
j_gene: TRBJ2-4
v_gene: TRBV12-3/TRBV12-4

CDR3aa: CASSSPYRGGTDTQYF
j_gene: TRBJ2-3
v_gene: TRBV12-3/TRBV12-4

CDR3aa: CAISDNLVEGGIQETQYF
j_gene: TRBJ2-5
v_gene: TRBV10-3

CDR3aa: CASSQLPGTSEETQYF
j_gene: TRBJ2-5
v_gene: TRBV4-1

CDR3aa: CASSLAAGGPYEQYF
j_gene: TRBJ2-7
v_gene: TRBV4-3

CDR3aa: CASSLEWSEQYF
j_gene: TRBJ2-7
v_gene: TRBV28

CDR3aa: CASSFGQGHTDTQYF
j_gene: TRBJ2-3
v_gene: TRBV7-6

CDR3aa: CASSRRGGNNQPQHF
j_gene: TRBJ1-5
v_gene: TRBV6-2/TRBV6-3

CDR3aa: CASSPSGGRAKNIQYF
j_gene: TRBJ2-4
v_gene: TRBV11-2

CDR3aa: CASSVGSGQETQYF
j_gene: TRBJ2-5
v_gene: TRBV9

CDR3aa: CASSLGGLAPYNEQFF
j_gene: TRBJ2-1
v_gene: TRBV5-1

CDR3aa: CASSLNPDYYNEQFF
j_gene: TRBJ2-1
v_gene: TRBV28

CDR3aa: CASSLEIANTGELFF
j_gene: TRBJ2-2
v_gene: TRBV5-5